This T cell receptor beta chain emerged from a study of blood T cell repertoires in COVID-19. The germline gives CDR1 LNHNV, CDR2 YYDKDF (reference sequence). The V segment lost 7 bases and the J segment 4 bases; nucleotides outside the gene matches: 10. The CDR3 contains 16 residues. Per the authors' pipeline: The assay estimated nucleated cells by amplifying reference gene primers. The data were produced by immunoSEQ multiplex PCR, yet TCRdb's version contains in-frame clones alone and is incomplete. For V, J and clone size, that table is used; D and trimming come from the DNA. The repertoire has roughly 200,000 clones, about 80% of them found once; the top ten carry 7.8%.

The sequence came from a woman over 75 with COVID-19, enrolled during active disease. The J gene is TRBJ2-1, the V gene TRBV15; TRBD1 matches at 10 bases. The material sequenced was peripheral blood. In nucleotides, the CDR3 is TGTGCCACCATGGATACGGGACAGGGGTTATACAATGAGCAGTTCTTC. Translated: CATMDTGQGLYNEQFF.